This passage covers 12 T cell receptor beta chains from one sample sequenced in a study of naive and memory T cell subsets. Reverse transcription of blood and skin TCR RNA was primed at alpha and beta constant regions. TCRdb recomputed calls from the 5' RACE reads with MiXCR, one row per CDR3 protein. The data show more than 20,000 distinct CDR3 sequences, roughly a quarter seen once. Adult healthy volunteers gave 2.5 ml peripheral blood for whole-blood RNA. These TCRs come from a female donor in good health.

This clonotype was counted only a few times. The rearrangement uses TRBV29-1 and TRBJ2-1, with 7 nucleotides matching TRBD2. Germline CDR1 SQVTM, CDR2 ANQGSEA. V lost 0 bases to trimming and J lost 8 bases; unmatched junction nucleotides: 4. This CDR3 contains 13 residues. CDR3 sequence (DNA): TGCAGCGTTGAAGATAACCGGGGGGATGAGCAGTTCTTC. Protein product: CSVEDNRGDEQFF.

The chain combines TRBV29-1 with TRBJ1-4, with unresolved D. Trimming pared 4 bases from V and 4 bases from J, leaving 7 bases between. This CDR3 has 12 amino acids. Germline-derived CDR1 and CDR2 are SQVTM and ANQGSEA. As DNA, the CDR3 is TGCAGCGTTGCCAGAGATAATGAAAAACTGTTTTTT. Translation gives CSVARDNEKLFF.

Many counts were recorded for this clonotype. The chain joins TRBV21-1 to TRBJ2-5; the DNA was not compared with TRBD2, the D call given in the table. TRBV21-1 is a recognized pseudogene. The CDR3 has 14 residues. The DNA of the CDR3 is TGTGCCAACGAGAGGACTAGACCGCAAGAGACCCAGTACTTC. Translated: CANERTRPQETQYF.

In its sample, this clonotype was seen many times. V usage is TRBV7-9 and J usage is TRBJ1-1; no reliable D call. This CDR3 has 11 residues. Germline V gene lookup returns CDR1 SEHNR and CDR2 FQNEAQ (reference sequence). The ends were cut back, 3 bases at V and 7 bases at J, with 6 bases in the middle. The CDR3 region has the DNA TGTGCCAGCAGCTTTCTGCATGAAGCTTTCTTT. It yields the protein CASSFLHEAFF.

This clonotype came up many times. V is TRBV20-1 and J is TRBJ1-6, with 9 positions matching TRBD1. V trimming: 3 bases; J trimming: 9 bases; junction bases outside the gene matches: 9. The CDR3 totals 15 residues. Germline values: CDR1 DFQATT, CDR2 SNEGSKA (reference sequence). The CDR3 coding sequence is TGCAGTGCTAGGGCAGGACAGGGGTTCGGTTCACCCCTCCACTTT. This translates into CSARAGQGFGSPLHF.

By share, this clonotype counts as medium-sized. The gene calls are TRBV6-4 and TRBJ2-1, with 7 bases lining up with TRBD2. The V and J ends lost 5 bases and 8 bases, in that order; junction bases with no gene match: 12. The germline V gene has CDR1 MRHNA and CDR2 SNTAGT. The CDR3 contains 15 residues. The CDR3 spells CASSMIAGAGDEQFF. Here the CDR3 DNA reads TGTGCCAGCAGTATGATCGCGGGAGCCGGGGATGAGCAGTTCTTC.

By sample share, this clonotype is medium-sized. The chain employs TRBV30 and TRBJ2-2; 7 bases fit TRBD2. The CDR3 loop spans 14 amino acids. Per germline, CDR1 GTSNPN and CDR2 SVGIG (reference sequence). J gave up 3 bases and V 8 bases, and 9 bases lay outside the gene matches. The CDR3 region has the DNA TGTGCCGGACCAGCGGGACGCGACACCGGGGAGCTGTTTTTT. Encoded protein: CAGPAGRDTGELFF.

This rearrangement joins TRBV29-1 to TRBJ2-1; TRBD2 aligns across 8 bases. Looked up from germline, CDR1 is SQVTM and CDR2 is ANQGSEA. The V segment lost 5 bases and the J segment 6 bases; nucleotides outside the gene matches: 3. This CDR3 has 12 amino acids. The CDR3 sequence is CSVRTSPNEQFF. The CDR3 DNA follows: TGCAGCGTTAGGACTAGCCCCAATGAGCAGTTCTTC.

Only a few counts were recorded for this clonotype. The genes are TRBV29-1 and TRBJ2-7; D tentatively reads TRBD1 or TRBD2 (7 bases each). With 4 bases removed from V and 3 bases from J, the gap between germline ends came to 34 bases. Looked up from germline, CDR1 is SQVTM and CDR2 is ANQGSEA. CDR3 length: 20 residues. CDR3 in DNA: TGCAGCGTTGGGTCTCCCCCGAGCGACAGGGACTATTCTGGGATCTACGAGCAGTACTTC. Translated: CSVGSPPSDRDYSGIYEQYF.

The sample holds many counts of this clonotype. The rearrangement uses TRBV29-1 and TRBJ1-2; 8 bases are shared with TRBD1. The CDR3 totals 16 residues. The germline V gene has CDR1 SQVTM and CDR2 ANQGSEA. V trimming: 6 bases; J trimming: 2 bases; junction bases outside the gene matches: 14. Here the CDR3 reads CSVVGTDRAGNYGYTF. The CDR3 region has the DNA TGCAGCGTCGTGGGTACGGACAGGGCGGGAAACTATGGCTACACCTTC. Using reference TRBV29-1 and TRBJ1-2 for the parts outside the CDR3, the full variable domain is SAVISQKPSRDICQRGTSLTIQCQVDSQVTMMFWYRQQPGQSLTLIATANQGSEATYESGFVIDKFPISRPNLTFSTLTVSNMSPEDSSIYLCSVVGTDRAGNYGYTFGSGTRLTVV.

This clonotype was recorded at least ten times. The chain carries TRBV4-2 and TRBJ2-5; 11 nucleotides match TRBD1. Germline CDR1 reads LGHNA; CDR2 reads YNFKEQ. This CDR3 region has 18 residues. V shed 4 bases, J shed 7 bases, and the junction held 17 bases outside the gene matches. The CDR3 DNA sequence: TGTGCCAGCAGCCGAAGGTACCCGGGACAGGGGGAGATTGGGACCCAGTACTTC. As protein: CASSRRYPGQGEIGTQYF.

This clonotype was seen repeatedly, ten times or more. The chain joins TRBV7-2 to TRBJ2-3, with D perhaps matching TRBD1 or TRBD2 (5 bases each). Germline V gives CDR1 SGHTA, CDR2 FQGNSA. There are 15 residues in the CDR3. Deletions cut 7 bases from V and 2 bases from J, with 16 bases between. CDR3 sequence: CASTGAWGTTDTQYF. CDR3 coding DNA: TGTGCCAGCACCGGGGCTTGGGGAACCACAGATACGCAGTATTTT.